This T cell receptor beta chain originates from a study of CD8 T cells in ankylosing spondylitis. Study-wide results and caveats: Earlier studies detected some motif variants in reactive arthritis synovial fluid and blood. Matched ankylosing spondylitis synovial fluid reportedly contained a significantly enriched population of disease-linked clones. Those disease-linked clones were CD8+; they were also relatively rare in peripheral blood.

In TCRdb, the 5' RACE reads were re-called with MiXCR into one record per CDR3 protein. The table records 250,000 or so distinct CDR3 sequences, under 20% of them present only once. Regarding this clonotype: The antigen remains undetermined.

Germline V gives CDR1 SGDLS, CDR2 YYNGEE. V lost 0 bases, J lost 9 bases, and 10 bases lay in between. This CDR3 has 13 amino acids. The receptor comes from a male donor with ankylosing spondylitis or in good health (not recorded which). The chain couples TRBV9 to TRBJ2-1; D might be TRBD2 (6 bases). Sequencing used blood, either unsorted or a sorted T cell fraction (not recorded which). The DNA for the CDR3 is TGTGCCAGCAGCGTAGCTGGGGGGAGTGAGCAGTTCTTC. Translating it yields CASSVAGGSEQFF.